The TCR beta chain described here comes from a study of shared clonotypes between healthy human individuals. On the study more broadly: Every donor yielded three CD4 naive, three CD4 memory, two CD8 naive and one CD8 memory plate.

Germline CDR1 reads SNHLY; CDR2 reads FYNNEI. V gave up 5 bases and J gave up 5 bases; unmatched junction bases: 5. The CDR3 has 15 residues. Here immunoSEQ multiplex PCR was the method, and the copy in TCRdb shows in-frame clones only, minus some. The data contain around 1.1 million clones, 70% to 80% of them singletons. What was sequenced was memory CD4+ T cells from PBMCs. Subset specified: CD45RA-negative fraction. This sequence joins TRBV2 and TRBJ2-2; 10 nucleotides align to TRBD2. This TCR was sampled from a man in his late teens or twenties in good health. Some clones in this sample may be carry-over from other donors' samples. The CDR3 reads CASSLAGVWTGELFF. The DNA of the CDR3 is TGTGCCAGCAGTCTAGCGGGAGTATGGACCGGGGAGCTGTTTTTT.